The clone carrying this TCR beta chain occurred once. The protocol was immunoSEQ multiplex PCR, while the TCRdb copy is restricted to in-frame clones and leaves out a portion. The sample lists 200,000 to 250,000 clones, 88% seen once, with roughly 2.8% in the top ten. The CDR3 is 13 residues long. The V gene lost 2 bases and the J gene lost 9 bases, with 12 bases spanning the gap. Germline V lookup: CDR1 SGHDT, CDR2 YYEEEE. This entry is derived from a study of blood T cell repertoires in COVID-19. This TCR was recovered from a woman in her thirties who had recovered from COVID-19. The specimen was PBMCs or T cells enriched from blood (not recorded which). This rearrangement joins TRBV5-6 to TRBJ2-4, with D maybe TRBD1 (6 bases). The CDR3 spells CASSLTQGTIQYF. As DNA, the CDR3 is TGTGCCAGCAGCTTAACACAGGGAACCATTCAGTACTTC.